These 27 T cell receptor beta chains originate from one sample sequenced in a study of tumor-infiltrating lymphocytes in primary liver carcinoma. From roughly 20-30 mg of unsorted bulk tissue, DNA and RNA were co-extracted together. The template, about 500 ng total RNA, yielded TCR beta cDNA made with a constant-region primer. ARM-PCR was slightly modified, and three nested multiplex PCR rounds with it gave rise to the TCR beta libraries. The first two PCR rounds used TRBV1-TRBV30 primers with a Cbeta primer, roughly 10 cycles each. Each CDR3 protein gets one entry after TCRdb re-called the multiplex PCR reads with MiXCR. Here the sample spans 100,000 or so distinct CDR3 sequences, 55% to 80% being singletons. Sequencing used liver tumor tissue from sampling region 2. Subset indicated: tumor region T2, inferior pole. These TCRs come from a woman aged 60-70 years with primary liver carcinoma and hepatitis B virus infection.

CDR3 sequence reads: CSVTGAWSFYGYTF. The CDR3 DNA sequence: TGCAGCGTTACCGGGGCATGGTCCTTCTATGGCTACACCTTC. V and J are TRBV29-1 and TRBJ1-2; maybe TRBD1 (5 bases). V lost 5 bases and J lost 4, with 17 bases in between. The germline V gene encodes CDR1 SQVTM and CDR2 ANQGSEA. The CDR3 totals 14 residues.

Regarding this clonotype: Its ends do not fully match the called genes, so a read error is possible. The J gene is TRBJ2-6, the V gene TRBV6-5; TRBD1 or TRBD2 may be the D gene (6 bases each). From germline, CDR1 is MNHEY and CDR2 SVGAGI. This CDR3 has 15 amino acids. CDR3 amino acids: CTSSSGETGASVLTF. In DNA form, the CDR3 reads TGTACCAGCAGCAGCGGAGAGACGGGGGCCAGCGTCCTGACTTTC.

On this clonotype: The conserved phenylalanine or tryptophan is not found at the CDR3 terminus, so this likely reflects a read error. The limits of the CDR3 on the DNA are not certain, so only TCRdb's listed CDR3 is given. This chain connects TRBV5-1 to TRBJ2-2; TRBD1 is the table's D call, not checked against the DNA. Per germline, CDR1 SGHRS and CDR2 YFSETQ. The CDR3 comprises 16 residues, both ends counted. The CDR3 reads CASIRIGGLDTGELVY.

This clonotype was detected only once. At one of its ends the junction is not consistent with the germline gene, which may arise from a read error. V is TRBV5-1 and J is TRBJ2-1; 7 bases agree with TRBD2. The CDR3 totals 15 residues. Germline loops: CDR1 SGHRS, CDR2 YFSETQ. In DNA, the CDR3 is TGCGTCAGCAGCTTCTTACTAGTGGGGGGGAATGAGCAGTTCTTC. Translating it yields CVSSFLLVGGNEQFF. The full variable domain, its missing parts supplied by reference TRBV5-1 and TRBJ2-1, is KAGVTQTPRYLIKTRGQQVTLSCSPISGHRSVSWYQQTPGQGLQFLFEYFSETQRNKGNFPGRFSGRQFSNSRSEMNVSTLELGDSALYLCVSSFLLVGGNEQFFGPGTRLTVL.

This clonotype was observed a handful of times. The chain joins TRBV7-9 to TRBJ1-2, with TRBD1 matching 12 bases. Trimming cost V 4 bases and J 4 bases; bases outside gene matches: 16. Per the germline V gene, CDR1 is SEHNR and CDR2 is FQNEAQ (reference sequence). The CDR3 is 19 residues long. The CDR3 DNA is TGTGCCAGCAGCTCCGTACCGGGGACAGGGGGCGCCGAGGGCTATGGCTACACCTTC. This sequence encodes CASSSVPGTGGAEGYGYTF. The full variable domain, with the rest looked up from reference TRBV7-9 and TRBJ1-2, is DTGVSQNPRHKITKRGQNVTFRCDPISEHNRLYWYRQTLGQGPEFLTYFQNEAQLEKSRLLSDRFSAERPKGSFSTLEIQRTEQGDSAMYLCASSSVPGTGGAEGYGYTFGSGTRLTVV.

This clonotype occurred once. The V gene is TRBV20-1, the J gene TRBJ1-5; 10 positions match TRBD1. The CDR3 loop spans 14 amino acids. With 5 bases clipped from V and 6 bases from J, the junction kept 7 bases outside the gene matches. The V gene's germline CDR1 is DFQATT and CDR2 SNEGSKA (reference sequence). The CDR3 DNA is TGCAGTGCTTGCCGGGACAGGGGTTTTCAGCCCCAGCATTTT. This translates into CSACRDRGFQPQHF.

A remark on this clonotype: The final CDR3 position lacks the conserved phenylalanine or tryptophan, pointing to a likely read error. The V and J genes are TRBV5-1 and TRBJ2-5; D remains unclear. This CDR3 spans 15 amino acids. Looked up from germline, CDR1 is SGHRS and CDR2 is YFSETQ. DNA for the CDR3: TGCGCAAGCAGCTCACTCCAGCGTGGGCAAGAGACCCAGTACCTC. It codes for CASSSLQRGQETQYL.

About this clonotype itself: It may be a read error: a sequence one base away is much more abundant. DNA of the CDR3: TGTGCCAGCAGAGGCGGACAGGCCATCTATGACTACACCTTC. Residues: CASRGGQAIYDYTF. The V call is TRBV6-5, the J call TRBJ1-2; TRBD1 agrees at 7 bases. This CDR3 spans 14 amino acids. CDR1 is MNHEY, CDR2 SVGAGI, per germline.

The chain combines TRBV12-3 or TRBV12-4 with TRBJ1-5, with no clear D. Trimming left V 9 bases short and J 5 bases short, with 14 bases between. This CDR3 contains 13 residues. Here the CDR3 DNA reads TGTGCCAGTATTGGCGGGGTGGATCAGCCCCAGCATTTT. Encoded protein: CASIGGVDQPQHF.

The rearrangement links TRBV29-1 to TRBJ2-7; tentative D call: TRBD2 (6 bases). The CDR3 has 14 amino acids. The V gene lost 7 bases and the J gene lost 2 bases, with 18 bases spanning the gap. Germline V lookup: CDR1 SQVTM, CDR2 ANQGSEA. The CDR3 DNA follows: TGCAGCGCCGTAGCTAGCGAGAACCCCTACGAGCAGTACTTC. It codes for CSAVASENPYEQYF.

The chain combines TRBV30 with TRBJ1-5; no definite D call. This CDR3 comprises 14 residues. Per germline, CDR1 GTSNPN and CDR2 SVGIG (reference sequence). Trimming took off 3 bases at V and 0 bases at J, with 9 bases between the two ends. CDR3 sequence (DNA): TGTGCCTGGAGCTCAGGCCTTAGCAATCAGCCCCAGCATTTT. Translation gives CAWSSGLSNQPQHF.

CDR3 bases: TGTGCCAGCTCACCCACAGGGGAAGCTGAAGCTTTCTTT. Residues: CASSPTGEAEAFF. This chain connects TRBV18 to TRBJ1-1; TRBD1 aligns across 7 bases. V dropped 3 bases and J dropped 6; count of bases not matched to a gene: 4. Per germline, CDR1 KGHSH and CDR2 LQKENI. The CDR3 spans 13 residues.

Of note for this clonotype: This may stem from a read error, because a much larger clone lies one nucleotide away. This likely comes from a read error, as the CDR3 has no conserved phenylalanine or tryptophan at its end. The CDR3: CAWSVTVRGETQYL. CDR3 coding DNA: TGTGCCTGGAGTGTAACAGTTCGGGGAGAGACCCAGTACTTA. This chain connects TRBV30 to TRBJ2-5; D possibly corresponds to TRBD2 (5 bases). Germline values: CDR1 GTSNPN, CDR2 SVGIG (reference sequence). The CDR3 spans 14 residues. Trimming shortened V by 0 bases and J by 4 bases, and 12 bases separated the two germline ends.

This clonotype has ten or more counts. The rearrangement links TRBV7-8 to TRBJ2-3; D gene uncertain. This CDR3 contains 12 residues. Per germline, CDR1 SGHVS and CDR2 FQNEAQ. With 0 bases removed from V and 3 bases from J, the gap between germline ends came to 1 base. CDR3 DNA: TGTGCCAGCAGCTTAGCTACAGATACGCAGTATTTT. Translated, it gives CASSLATDTQYF.

This clonotype has just a few counts. This could be a read error, since a much larger clone is one nucleotide away. This chain connects TRBV29-1 to TRBJ1-5, with TRBD1 as a possible D gene (5 bases). With 5 bases removed from V and 2 bases from J, the gap between germline ends came to 10 bases. Germline V gene data show CDR1 as SQVTM and CDR2 as ANQGSEA. The CDR3 is 13 residues long. The CDR3 nucleotides read TGCAGCGTTACACAGGCTGGCAATCAGCCCCAGCATTTT. Translating gives CSVTQAGNQPQHF.

With respect to this clonotype: The junction and the germline gene differ at one end; a read error may be behind it. DNA for the CDR3: TGTGCCAGCAGTGAAGCAGGCTCCTATGGCTGCACCTTC. Amino acids: CASSEAGSYGCTF. The chain has TRBV6-1 and TRBJ1-2; D gene unclear. Germline V CDR1 and CDR2: MNHNS, SASEGT. CDR3 size: 13 residues.

On this clonotype itself: Germline is not matched at one junction end, which may reflect a read error. This sequence joins TRBV12-3 or TRBV12-4 and TRBJ1-5; tentative D call: TRBD1 (5 bases). This CDR3 is built from 14 residues. CDR3 sequence (DNA): TGTGCCGGCAGTTTAGCGCTCGGGGGGTCAGCCCAACATTTT. It specifies CAGSLALGGSAQHF.

The J gene is TRBJ2-3, the V gene TRBV4-2; D is undetermined. Germline CDR1 LGHNA, CDR2 YNFKEQ. The CDR3 has 15 residues. V dropped 1 base and J dropped 11 bases, with 19 bases sitting between them. The CDR3 region has the DNA TGTGCCAGCAGCCAAGGGCGACTGGCCGAAGGTATGCAGTATTTT. Amino acid sequence: CASSQGRLAEGMQYF.

The chain uses TRBV29-1 and TRBJ2-1; D gene unclear. This CDR3 is 14 amino acids long. CDR1 SQVTM and CDR2 ANQGSEA come from the germline V gene. The germline V and J ends were trimmed by 7 bases and 6 bases, with 19 bases remaining between them. Written as DNA, the CDR3 is TGCAGCGCTGAGAGCCAGGAAAGGAGCAATGAGCAGTTCTTC. This codes for CSAESQERSNEQFF.

The rearrangement uses TRBV12-3 or TRBV12-4 and TRBJ1-5; D gene ambiguous. The CDR3 spans 14 residues. V dropped 4 bases and J dropped 4 bases, with 11 bases sitting between them. The CDR3 coding sequence is TGTGCCAGCAGTTGGGTACGGACTAATCAGCCCCAGCATTTT. This sequence encodes CASSWVRTNQPQHF.

This clonotype was picked up many times. The V call is TRBV7-8, the J call TRBJ1-6; no firm D call. This CDR3 region has 14 residues. Germline CDR1 SGHVS, CDR2 FQNEAQ. V was shortened by 1 base and J by 5 bases, with 6 bases between the two germline ends. The DNA of the CDR3 is TGTGCCAGCAGCTTAGTGTCCAATAATTCACCCCTCCACTTT. As protein: CASSLVSNNSPLHF.

Comment on this clonotype: One end of the junction is discordant with germline, which a read error may explain. The V call is TRBV29-1, the J call TRBJ2-4; TRBD1 matches at 10 bases. This CDR3 spans 13 amino acids. CDR1 is SQVTM, CDR2 ANQGSEA, per germline. CDR3 sequence: CSYGDRGKNIHYF. The CDR3 nucleotides read TGTAGTTATGGGGACAGGGGCAAAAACATTCACTACTTC.

The table lists this clonotype with many counts. V usage is TRBV7-8 and J usage is TRBJ2-7; TRBD2 might be the D (5 bases). The CDR3 totals 14 residues. Between the trimmed V and J ends, which lost 1 base and 5 bases, there was a span of 12 bases. CDR1 and CDR2 (germline): SGHVS, FQNEAQ. For the CDR3, the DNA is TGTGCCAGCAGCTTAGTATTACTAGATCACGAGCAGTACTTC. Translated: CASSLVLLDHEQYF.

The gene calls are TRBV11-2 and TRBJ2-1, with D tentatively TRBD1 or TRBD2 (5 bases each). CDR3 size: 14 residues. CDR1 SGHAT and CDR2 FQNNGV come from the germline V gene. Deletions cut 6 bases from V and 12 bases from J, with 21 bases between. The CDR3 nucleotides read TGTGCCAGCAGTCTGGACTCGAGGTGTAGGGGGCAGTTCTTC. Residues: CASSLDSRCRGQFF.

Comment on this clonotype: A junction end diverges from the germline sequence, so it may reflect a read error. V usage is TRBV6-6 and J usage is TRBJ2-7; the D is unclear. Germline V lookup: CDR1 MNHNY, CDR2 SVGAGI (reference sequence). CDR3 length equals 15 residues. In DNA form, the CDR3 reads TGTGCCAGCAGATACTCGGCAAGGAGATACAATGAGCAGTACTTC. Translated: CASRYSARRYNEQYF.

This clonotype came up many times. V and J are TRBV4-1 and TRBJ1-5; D ambiguous. V gave up 4 bases and J gave up 9 bases, with 16 bases separating them. Germline V gene sequence: CDR1 MGHRA, CDR2 YSYEKL. The CDR3 contains 14 residues. Here the CDR3 reads CASSPIETGRPQHF. As DNA, the CDR3 is TGCGCCAGCAGCCCAATCGAGACGGGTCGGCCCCAGCATTTT.

This clonotype has a count of ten or more. This chain uses TRBV5-1 with TRBJ2-3, with a tentative D call TRBD2 (6 bases). The CDR3 covers 13 residues. Germline V CDR1 and CDR2: SGHRS, YFSETQ. With 4 bases removed from V and 9 bases from J, the gap between germline ends came to 15 bases. CDR3 DNA: TGCGCCAGCAGCACAACTGGAGGGCGCACGCAGTATTTT. Its translation is CASSTTGGRTQYF.